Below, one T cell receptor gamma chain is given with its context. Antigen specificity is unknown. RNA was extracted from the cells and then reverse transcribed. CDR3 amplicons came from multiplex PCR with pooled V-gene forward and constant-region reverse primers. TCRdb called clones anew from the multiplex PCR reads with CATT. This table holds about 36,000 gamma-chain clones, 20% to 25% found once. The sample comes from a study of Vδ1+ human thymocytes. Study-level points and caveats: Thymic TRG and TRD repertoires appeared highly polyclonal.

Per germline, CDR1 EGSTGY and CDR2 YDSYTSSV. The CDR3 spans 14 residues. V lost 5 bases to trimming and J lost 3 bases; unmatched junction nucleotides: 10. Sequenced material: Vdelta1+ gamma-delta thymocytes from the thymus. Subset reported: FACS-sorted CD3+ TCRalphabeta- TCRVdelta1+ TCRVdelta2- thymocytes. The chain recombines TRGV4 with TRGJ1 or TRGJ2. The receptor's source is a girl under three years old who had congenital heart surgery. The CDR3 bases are TGTGCCACCTGGGCCAAAAGCCTTTATTATAAGAAACTCTTT. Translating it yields CATWAKSLYYKKLF.